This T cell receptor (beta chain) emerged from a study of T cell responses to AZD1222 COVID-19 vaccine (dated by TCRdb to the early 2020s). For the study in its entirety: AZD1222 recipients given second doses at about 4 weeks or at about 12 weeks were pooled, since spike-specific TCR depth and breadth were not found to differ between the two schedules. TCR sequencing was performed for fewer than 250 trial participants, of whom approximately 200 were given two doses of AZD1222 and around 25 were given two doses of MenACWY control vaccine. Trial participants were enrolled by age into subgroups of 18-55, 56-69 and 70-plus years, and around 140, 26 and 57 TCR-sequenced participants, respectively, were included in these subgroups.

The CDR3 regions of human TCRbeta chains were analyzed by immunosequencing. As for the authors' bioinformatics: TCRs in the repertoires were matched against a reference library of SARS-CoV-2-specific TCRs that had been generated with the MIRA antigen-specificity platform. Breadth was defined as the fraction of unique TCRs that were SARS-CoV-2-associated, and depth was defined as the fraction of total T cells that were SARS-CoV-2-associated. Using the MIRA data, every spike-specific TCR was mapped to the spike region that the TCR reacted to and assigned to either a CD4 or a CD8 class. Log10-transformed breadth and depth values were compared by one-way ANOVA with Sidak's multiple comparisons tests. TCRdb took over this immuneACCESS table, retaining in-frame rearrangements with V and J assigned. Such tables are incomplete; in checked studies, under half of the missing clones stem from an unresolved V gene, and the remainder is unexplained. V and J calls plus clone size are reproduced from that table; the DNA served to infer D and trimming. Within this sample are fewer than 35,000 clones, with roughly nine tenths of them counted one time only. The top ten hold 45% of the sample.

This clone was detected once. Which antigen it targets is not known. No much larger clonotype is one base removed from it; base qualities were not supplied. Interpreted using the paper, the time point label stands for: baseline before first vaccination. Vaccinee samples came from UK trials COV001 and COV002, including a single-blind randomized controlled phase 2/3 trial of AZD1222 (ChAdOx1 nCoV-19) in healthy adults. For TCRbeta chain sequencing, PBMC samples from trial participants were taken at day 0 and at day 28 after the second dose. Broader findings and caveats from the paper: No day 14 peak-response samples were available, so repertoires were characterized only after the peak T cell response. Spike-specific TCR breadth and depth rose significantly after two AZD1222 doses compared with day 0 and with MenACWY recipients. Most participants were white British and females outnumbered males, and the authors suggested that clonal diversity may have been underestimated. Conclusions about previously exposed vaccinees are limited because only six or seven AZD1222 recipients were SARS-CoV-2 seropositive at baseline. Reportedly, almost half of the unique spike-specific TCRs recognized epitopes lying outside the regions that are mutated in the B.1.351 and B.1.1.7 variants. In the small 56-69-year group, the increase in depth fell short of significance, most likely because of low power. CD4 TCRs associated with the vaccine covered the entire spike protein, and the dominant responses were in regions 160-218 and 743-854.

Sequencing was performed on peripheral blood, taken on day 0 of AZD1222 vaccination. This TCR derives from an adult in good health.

The CDR3 protein sequence reads: CASGMASGELFF. Here is the DNA: TGTGCCAGCGGTATGGCCAGCGGGGAGCTGTTTTTT. The chain employs TRBV27 and TRBJ2-2; the D gene cannot be resolved reliably. Taken from the germline V gene (reference sequence), the CDR1 and CDR2 loops are MNHEY and SMNVEV. The CDR3 holds 12 amino acids from the cysteine to the phenylalanine. Of the read, only the CDR3 DNA is kept; its 36 bases are in frame from base 1. V is shortened by 8 bases, J by 7 bases, and the region joining them spans 11 bases.